This T cell receptor beta chain appears in the sequencing data of a study of T cells in Graves' hyperthyroidism and ophthalmopathy. Disease lasting under 3 months, a NOSPECS grade of at least 4, and a Clinical Activity Score of at least 3 were features of the ophthalmopathy patients. For the diagnoses, clinical symptoms, serum thyroxine and TRAb, thyroid ultrasound and orbital computed tomography were used. Source material for PBMCs was around 10 ml fresh peripheral blood. RNA transcripts gave rise to amplified TCR beta CDR3 regions. A set of HTBI primers served as the primers for a first-round RT-PCR of the TCR CDR3. Using its own MiXCR run on the multiplex PCR reads, TCRdb lists one record per CDR3 protein. Among 200,000 to 250,000 distinct CDR3 sequences listed, over 15% were seen once. The study, taken as a whole, reports: Ophthalmopathy, which appeared later, was predicted by the model a median about 6 months before onset.

There are many counts of this clonotype. Its antigen is unknown. The origin of this receptor is a woman in her late teens or twenties with Graves' ophthalmopathy. Sequencing was performed on blood.

As DNA, the CDR3 is TGTGCCAGCAGCTTGGGGCAGGGCACAGATACGCAGTATTTT. Translating gives CASSLGQGTDTQYF. V usage is TRBV7-3 and J usage is TRBJ2-3, with D perhaps TRBD1 (5 bases). The CDR3 is made up of 14 amino acids. V dropped 3 bases and J dropped 1 base, with 8 bases sitting between them. The germline gives CDR1 SGHTA, CDR2 FQGTGA.